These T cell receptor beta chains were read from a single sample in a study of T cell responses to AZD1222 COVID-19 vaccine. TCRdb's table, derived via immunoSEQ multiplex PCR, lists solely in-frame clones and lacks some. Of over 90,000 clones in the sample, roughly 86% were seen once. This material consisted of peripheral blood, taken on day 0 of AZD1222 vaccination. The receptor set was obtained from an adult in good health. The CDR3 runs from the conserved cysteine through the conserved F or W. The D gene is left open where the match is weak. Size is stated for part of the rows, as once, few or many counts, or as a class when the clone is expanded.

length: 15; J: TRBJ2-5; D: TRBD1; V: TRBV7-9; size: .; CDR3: CASSLPQGAGETQYF; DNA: TGTGCCAGCAGCTTACCTCAGGGGGCCGGAGAGACCCAGTACTTC
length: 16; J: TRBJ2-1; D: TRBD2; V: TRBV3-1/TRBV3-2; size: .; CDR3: CASKGQGGSSYNEQFF; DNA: TGTGCCAGCAAGGGGCAGGGCGGGAGCTCCTACAATGAGCAGTTCTTC
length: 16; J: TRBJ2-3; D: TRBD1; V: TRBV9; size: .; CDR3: CASSVRTGGAWDTQYF; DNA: TGTGCCAGCAGCGTGAGGACAGGGGGCGCATGGGATACGCAGTATTTT
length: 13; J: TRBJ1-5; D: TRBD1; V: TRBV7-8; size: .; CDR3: CASSFRTGQPQHF; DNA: TGTGCCAGCAGCTTCCGGACAGGCCAGCCCCAGCATTTT
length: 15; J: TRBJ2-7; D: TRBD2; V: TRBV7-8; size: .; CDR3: CASSFWRGRAGEQYF; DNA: TGTGCCAGCAGCTTTTGGCGCGGGAGGGCCGGCGAGCAGTACTTC
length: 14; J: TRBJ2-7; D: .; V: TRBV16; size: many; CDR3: CASSHFRQAHEQYF; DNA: TGTGCCAGCAGCCACTTCAGACAGGCCCACGAGCAGTACTTC
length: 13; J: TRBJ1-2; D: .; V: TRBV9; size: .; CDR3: CASSVDVGFGYTF; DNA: TGTGCCAGCAGCGTTGACGTGGGTTTTGGCTACACCTTC
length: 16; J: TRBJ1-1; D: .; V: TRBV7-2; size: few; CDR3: CASSPRSSGAGTEAFF; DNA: TGTGCCAGCAGCCCCCGGTCGTCGGGGGCAGGCACTGAAGCTTTCTTT
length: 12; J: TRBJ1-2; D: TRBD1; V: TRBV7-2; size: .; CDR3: CASSRDSYGYTF; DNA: TGTGCCAGCAGCCGGGACAGCTATGGCTACACCTTC
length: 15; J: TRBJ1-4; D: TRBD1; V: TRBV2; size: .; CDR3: CASSIGQGKGEKLFF; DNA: TGTGCCAGCAGTATCGGACAGGGGAAGGGGGAAAAACTGTTTTTT
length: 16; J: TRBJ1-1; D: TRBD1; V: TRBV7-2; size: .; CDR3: CASSLKVAGGSTEAFF; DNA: TGTGCCAGCAGCTTAAAGGTGGCAGGGGGCAGCACTGAAGCTTTCTTT
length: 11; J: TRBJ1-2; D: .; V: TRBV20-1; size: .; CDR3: CSATGNYGYTF; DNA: TGCAGTGCGACAGGAAACTATGGCTACACCTTC
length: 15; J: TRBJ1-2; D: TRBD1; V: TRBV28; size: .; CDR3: CASNGGDRGRYGYTF; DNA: TGTGCCAGCAATGGGGGCGACAGGGGGCGCTATGGCTACACCTTC
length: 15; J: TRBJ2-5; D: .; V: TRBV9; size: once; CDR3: CASSVGRGAQETQYF; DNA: TGTGCCAGCAGCGTAGGCAGGGGGGCGCAGGAGACCCAGTACTTC
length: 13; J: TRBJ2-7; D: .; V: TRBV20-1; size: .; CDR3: CSASGVGAVEQYF; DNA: TGCAGTGCTAGTGGAGTTGGGGCGGTCGAGCAGTACTTC
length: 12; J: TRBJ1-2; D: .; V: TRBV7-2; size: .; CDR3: CASSSFGGGYTF; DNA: TGTGCCAGCAGCTCCTTCGGGGGTGGCTACACCTTC
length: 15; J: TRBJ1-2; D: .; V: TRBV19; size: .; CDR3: CASSNRAETNYGYTF; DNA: TGTGCCAGTAGTAACCGGGCGGAAACTAACTATGGCTACACCTTC
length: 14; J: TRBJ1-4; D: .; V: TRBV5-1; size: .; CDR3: CASSRAGGDEKLFF; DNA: TGCGCCAGCAGCCGTGCGGGGGGCGATGAAAAACTGTTTTTT
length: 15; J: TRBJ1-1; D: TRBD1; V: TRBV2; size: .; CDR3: CASSDPQGANTEAFF; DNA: TGTGCCAGCAGTGACCCACAGGGGGCGAACACTGAAGCTTTCTTT
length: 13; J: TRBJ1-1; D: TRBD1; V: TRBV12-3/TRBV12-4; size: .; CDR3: CASSFDRGTEAFF; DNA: TGTGCCAGCAGTTTTGACAGGGGGACTGAAGCTTTCTTT
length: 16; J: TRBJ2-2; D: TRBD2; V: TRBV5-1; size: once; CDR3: CASSSGTSVNTGELFF; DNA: TGCGCCAGCAGCTCCGGGACTAGCGTGAACACCGGGGAGCTGTTTTTT
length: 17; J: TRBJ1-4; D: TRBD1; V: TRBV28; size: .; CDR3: CASSPRTGSATNEKLFF; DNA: TGTGCCAGCAGTCCCCGGACAGGGTCAGCAACTAATGAAAAACTGTTTTTT
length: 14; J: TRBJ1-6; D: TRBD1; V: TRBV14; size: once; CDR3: CASSQHRGDSPLHF; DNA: TGTGCCAGCAGCCAACACAGGGGAGATTCACCCCTCCACTTT
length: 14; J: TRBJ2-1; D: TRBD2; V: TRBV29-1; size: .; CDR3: CSARLAGGRSEQFF; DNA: TGCAGCGCCCGACTAGCGGGAGGTCGGAGTGAGCAGTTCTTC
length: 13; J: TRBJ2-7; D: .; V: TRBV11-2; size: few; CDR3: CASSRHRSYEQYF; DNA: TGTGCCAGCAGCCGTCACCGCTCCTACGAGCAGTACTTC
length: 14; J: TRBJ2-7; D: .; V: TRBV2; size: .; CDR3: CASSEAYGHYEQYF; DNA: TGTGCCAGCAGTGAAGCCTACGGACACTACGAGCAGTACTTC
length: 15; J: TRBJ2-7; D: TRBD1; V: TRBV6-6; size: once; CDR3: CASSADRVGTYEQYF; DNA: TGTGCCAGCAGCGCGGACAGGGTCGGCACCTACGAGCAGTACTTC
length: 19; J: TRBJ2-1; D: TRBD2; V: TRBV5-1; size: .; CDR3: CASSLGGLAGSSSYNEQFF; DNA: TGCGCCAGCAGCTTGGGTGGACTAGCGGGGTCAAGCTCCTACAATGAGCAGTTCTTC
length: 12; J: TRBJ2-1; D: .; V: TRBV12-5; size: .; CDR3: CASGPGSGEQFF; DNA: TGTGCTAGTGGCCCCGGATCGGGAGAGCAGTTCTTC
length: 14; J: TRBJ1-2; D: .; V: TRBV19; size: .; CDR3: CASSPPAGAPGYTF; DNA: TGTGCCAGTAGTCCCCCGGCGGGGGCCCCTGGCTACACCTTC
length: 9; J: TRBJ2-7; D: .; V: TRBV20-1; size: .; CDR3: CTPGYEQYF; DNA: TGCACCCCCGGCTACGAGCAGTACTTC
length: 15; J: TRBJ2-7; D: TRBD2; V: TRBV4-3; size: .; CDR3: CASSLKAGESYEQYF; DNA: TGCGCCAGCAGCCTCAAGGCGGGGGAGTCCTACGAGCAGTACTTC
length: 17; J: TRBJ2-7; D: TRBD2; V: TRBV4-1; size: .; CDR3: CASSQVPWTSGRNEQYF; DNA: TGCGCCAGCAGCCAAGTTCCTTGGACTAGCGGGAGAAACGAGCAGTACTTC
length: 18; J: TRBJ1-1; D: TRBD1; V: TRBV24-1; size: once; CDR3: CATSDPGEAGGMNTEAFF; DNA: TGTGCCACCAGTGACCCAGGGGAGGCAGGGGGGATGAACACTGAAGCTTTCTTT
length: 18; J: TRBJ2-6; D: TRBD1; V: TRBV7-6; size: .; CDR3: CASSQGQGGQSGANVLTF; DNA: TGTGCCAGCAGCCAGGGACAGGGGGGACAATCTGGGGCCAACGTCCTGACTTTC